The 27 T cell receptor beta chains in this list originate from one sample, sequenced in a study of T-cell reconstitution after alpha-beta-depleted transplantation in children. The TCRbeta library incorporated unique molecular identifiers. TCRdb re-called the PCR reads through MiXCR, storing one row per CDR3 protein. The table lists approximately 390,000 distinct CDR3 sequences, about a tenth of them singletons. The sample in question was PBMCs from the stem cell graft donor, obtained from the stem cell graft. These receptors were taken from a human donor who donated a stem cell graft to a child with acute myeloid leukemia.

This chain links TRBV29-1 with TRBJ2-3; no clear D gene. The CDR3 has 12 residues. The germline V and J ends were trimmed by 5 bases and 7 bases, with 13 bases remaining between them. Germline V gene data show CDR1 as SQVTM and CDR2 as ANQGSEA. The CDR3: CSVYGEVYTQYF. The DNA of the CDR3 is TGCAGCGTTTACGGCGAGGTGTATACGCAGTATTTT.

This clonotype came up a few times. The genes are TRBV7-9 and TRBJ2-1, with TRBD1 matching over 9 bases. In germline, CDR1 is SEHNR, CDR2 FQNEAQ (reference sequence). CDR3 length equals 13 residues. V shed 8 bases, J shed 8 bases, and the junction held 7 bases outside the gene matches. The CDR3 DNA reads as TGTGCCAGCGGGACAGGGAATCTCGATGAGCAGTTCTTC. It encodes CASGTGNLDEQFF.

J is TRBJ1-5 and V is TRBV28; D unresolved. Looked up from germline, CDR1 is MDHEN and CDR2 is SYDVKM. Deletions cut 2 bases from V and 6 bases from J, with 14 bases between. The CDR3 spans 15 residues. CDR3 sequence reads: CASSLAGPPGQPQHF. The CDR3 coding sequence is TGTGCCAGCAGTTTAGCGGGCCCCCCGGGTCAGCCCCAGCATTTT.

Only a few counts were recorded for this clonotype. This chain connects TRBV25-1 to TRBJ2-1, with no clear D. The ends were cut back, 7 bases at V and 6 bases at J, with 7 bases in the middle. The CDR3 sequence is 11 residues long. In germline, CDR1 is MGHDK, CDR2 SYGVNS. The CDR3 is CASIATNEQFF. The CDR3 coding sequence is TGTGCCAGCATTGCAACCAATGAGCAGTTCTTC. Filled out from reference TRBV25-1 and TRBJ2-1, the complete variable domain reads EADIYQTPRYLVIGTGKKITLECSQTMGHDKMYWYQQDPGMELHLIHYSYGVNSTEKGDLSSESTVSRIRTEHFPLTLESARPSHTSQYLCASIATNEQFFGPGTRLTVL.

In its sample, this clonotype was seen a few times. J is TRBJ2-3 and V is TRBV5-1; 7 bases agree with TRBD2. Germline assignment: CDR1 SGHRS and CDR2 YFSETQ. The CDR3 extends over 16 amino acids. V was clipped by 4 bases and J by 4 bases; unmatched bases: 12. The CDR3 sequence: CASSLNSGLLADTQYF. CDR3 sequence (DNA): TGCGCCAGCAGCCTCAATAGCGGGTTGCTTGCAGATACGCAGTATTTT.

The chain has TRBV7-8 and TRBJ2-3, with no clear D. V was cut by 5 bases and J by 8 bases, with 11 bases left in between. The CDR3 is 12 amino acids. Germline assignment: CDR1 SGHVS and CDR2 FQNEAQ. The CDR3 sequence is CASSPARVTQYF. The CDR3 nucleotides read TGTGCCAGCAGCCCAGCCCGGGTTACGCAGTATTTT. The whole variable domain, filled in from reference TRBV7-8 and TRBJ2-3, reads GAGVSQSPRYKVAKRGQDVALRCDPISGHVSLFWYQQALGQGPEFLTYFQNEAQLDKSGLPSDRFFAERPEGSVSTLKIQRTQQEDSAVYLCASSPARVTQYFGPGTRLTVL.

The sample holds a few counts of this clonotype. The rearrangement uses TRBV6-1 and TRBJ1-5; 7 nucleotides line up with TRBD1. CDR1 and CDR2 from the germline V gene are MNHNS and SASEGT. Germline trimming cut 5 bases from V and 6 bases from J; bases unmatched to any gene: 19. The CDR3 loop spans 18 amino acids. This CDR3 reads CASSPTDINTGVGQPQHF. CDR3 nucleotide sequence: TGTGCCAGCAGTCCTACCGATATCAATACAGGGGTTGGTCAGCCCCAGCATTTT.

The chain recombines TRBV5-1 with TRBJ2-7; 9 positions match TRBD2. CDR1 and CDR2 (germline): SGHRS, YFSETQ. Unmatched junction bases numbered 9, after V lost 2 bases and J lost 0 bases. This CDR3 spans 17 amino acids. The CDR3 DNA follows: TGCGCCAGCAGCTTCGGTAGCGGGAGCTGGAACTCCTACGAGCAGTACTTC. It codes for CASSFGSGSWNSYEQYF.

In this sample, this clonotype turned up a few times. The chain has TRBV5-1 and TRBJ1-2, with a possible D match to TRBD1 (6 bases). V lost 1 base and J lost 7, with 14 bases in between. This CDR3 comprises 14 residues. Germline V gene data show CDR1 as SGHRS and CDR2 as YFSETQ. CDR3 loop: CASSLTGGAVGYTF. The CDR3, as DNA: TGCGCCAGCAGCTTGACGGGGGGCGCGGTTGGCTACACCTTC.

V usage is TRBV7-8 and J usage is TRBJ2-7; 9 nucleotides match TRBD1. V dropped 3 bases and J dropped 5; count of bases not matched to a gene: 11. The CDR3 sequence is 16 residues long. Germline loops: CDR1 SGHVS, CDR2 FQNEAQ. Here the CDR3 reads CASSLAYRGRGDEQYF. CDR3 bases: TGTGCCAGCAGCTTGGCGTACAGGGGGCGCGGGGACGAGCAGTACTTC.

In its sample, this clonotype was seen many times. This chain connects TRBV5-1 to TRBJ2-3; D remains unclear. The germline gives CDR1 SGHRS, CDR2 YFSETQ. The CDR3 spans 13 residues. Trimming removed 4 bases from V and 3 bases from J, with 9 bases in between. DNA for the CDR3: TGCGCCAGCAGCCCCCCCGAGACAGATACGCAGTATTTT. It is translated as CASSPPETDTQYF.

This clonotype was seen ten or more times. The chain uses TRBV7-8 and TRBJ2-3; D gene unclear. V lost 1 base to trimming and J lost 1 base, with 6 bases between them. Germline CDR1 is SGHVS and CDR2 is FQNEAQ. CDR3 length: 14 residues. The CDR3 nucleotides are TGTGCCAGCAGCTTAGATTGGGGCACAGATACGCAGTATTTT. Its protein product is CASSLDWGTDTQYF.

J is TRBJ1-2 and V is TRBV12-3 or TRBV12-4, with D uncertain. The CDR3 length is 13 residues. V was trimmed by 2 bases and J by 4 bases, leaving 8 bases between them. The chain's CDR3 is CASSLMVFYGYTF. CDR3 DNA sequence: TGTGCCAGCAGTTTAATGGTATTCTATGGCTACACCTTC.

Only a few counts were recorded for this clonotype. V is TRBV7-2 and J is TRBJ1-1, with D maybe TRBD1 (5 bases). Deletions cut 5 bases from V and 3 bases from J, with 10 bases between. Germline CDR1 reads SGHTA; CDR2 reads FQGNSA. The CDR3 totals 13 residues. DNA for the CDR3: TGTGCCAGCAGCCCGGGGGGATACACTGAAGCTTTCTTT. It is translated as CASSPGGYTEAFF.

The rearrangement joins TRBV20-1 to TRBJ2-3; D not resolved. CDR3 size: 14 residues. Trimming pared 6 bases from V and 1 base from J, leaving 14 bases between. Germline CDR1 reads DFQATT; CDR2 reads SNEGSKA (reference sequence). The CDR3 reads CSAIPSPGTDTQYF. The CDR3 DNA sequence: TGCAGTGCGATTCCCAGTCCTGGCACAGATACGCAGTATTTT.

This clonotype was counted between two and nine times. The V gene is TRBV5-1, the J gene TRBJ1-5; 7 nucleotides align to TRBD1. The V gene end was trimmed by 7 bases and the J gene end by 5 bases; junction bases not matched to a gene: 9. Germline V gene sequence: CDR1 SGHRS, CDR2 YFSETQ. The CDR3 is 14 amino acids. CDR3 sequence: CASGQQGFDQPQHF. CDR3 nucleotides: TGCGCCAGCGGGCAACAGGGGTTCGATCAGCCCCAGCATTTT.

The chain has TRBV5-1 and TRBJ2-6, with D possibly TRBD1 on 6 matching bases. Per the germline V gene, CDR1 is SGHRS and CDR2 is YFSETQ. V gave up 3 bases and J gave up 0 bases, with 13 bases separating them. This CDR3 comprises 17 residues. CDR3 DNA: TGCGCCAGCAGCTACCGGGACACGAACTCTGGGGCCAACGTCCTGACTTTC. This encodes CASSYRDTNSGANVLTF.

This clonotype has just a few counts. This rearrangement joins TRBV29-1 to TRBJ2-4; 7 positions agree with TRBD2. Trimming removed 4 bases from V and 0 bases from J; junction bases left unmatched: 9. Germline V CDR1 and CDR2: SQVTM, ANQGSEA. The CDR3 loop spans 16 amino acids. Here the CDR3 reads CSVAGGGELAKNIQYF. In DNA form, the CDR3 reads TGCAGCGTTGCGGGGGGAGGGGAACTAGCCAAAAACATTCAGTACTTC.

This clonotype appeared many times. CDR3 residues: CASSLRVDTQYF. The DNA for the CDR3 is TGTGCCAGCAGCCTTAGGGTCGATACGCAGTATTTT. The chain is built from TRBV11-2 and TRBJ2-3, with D unclear. Germline V CDR1 and CDR2: SGHAT, FQNNGV. This CDR3 spans 12 amino acids. Trimming took 5 bases from V and 6 from J, leaving 9 bases between them.

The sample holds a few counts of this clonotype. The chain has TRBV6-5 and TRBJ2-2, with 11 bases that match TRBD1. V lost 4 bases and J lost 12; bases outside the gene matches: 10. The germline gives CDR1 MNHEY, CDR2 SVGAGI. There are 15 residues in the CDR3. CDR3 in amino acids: CASSSRTGGWRKLFF. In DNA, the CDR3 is TGTGCCAGCAGTTCTCGGACAGGGGGCTGGAGGAAGCTGTTTTTT.

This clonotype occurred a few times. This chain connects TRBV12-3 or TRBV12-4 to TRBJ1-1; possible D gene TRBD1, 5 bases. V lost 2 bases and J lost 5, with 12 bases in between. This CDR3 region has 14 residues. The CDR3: CASSLSGARTEAFF. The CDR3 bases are TGTGCCAGCAGTTTATCCGGGGCCCGAACTGAAGCTTTCTTT.

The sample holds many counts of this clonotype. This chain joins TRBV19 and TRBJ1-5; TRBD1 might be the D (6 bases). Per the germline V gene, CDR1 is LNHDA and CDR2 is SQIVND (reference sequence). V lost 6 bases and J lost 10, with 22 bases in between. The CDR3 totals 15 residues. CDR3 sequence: CASRGGSTTIKPQHF. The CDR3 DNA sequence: TGTGCCAGTAGGGGGGGCAGTACCACAATCAAACCCCAGCATTTT.

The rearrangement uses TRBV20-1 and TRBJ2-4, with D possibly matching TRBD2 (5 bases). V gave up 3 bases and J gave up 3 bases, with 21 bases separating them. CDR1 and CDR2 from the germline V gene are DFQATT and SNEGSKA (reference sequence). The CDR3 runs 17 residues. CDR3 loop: CSARAQRASGLKNIQYF. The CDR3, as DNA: TGCAGTGCTAGGGCCCAAAGGGCCTCAGGACTCAAAAACATTCAGTACTTC.

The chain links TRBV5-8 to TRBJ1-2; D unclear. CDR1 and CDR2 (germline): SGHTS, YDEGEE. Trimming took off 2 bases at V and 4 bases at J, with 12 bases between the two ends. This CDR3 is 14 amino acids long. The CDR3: CASSFAQVLYGYTF. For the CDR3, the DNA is TGTGCCAGCAGCTTCGCGCAGGTGCTCTATGGCTACACCTTC.

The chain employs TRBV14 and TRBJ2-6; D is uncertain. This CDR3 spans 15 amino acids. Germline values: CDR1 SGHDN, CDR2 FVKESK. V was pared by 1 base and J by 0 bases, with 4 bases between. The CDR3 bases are TGTGCCAGCAGCCAAGGAGCCTCTGGGGCCAACGTCCTGACTTTC. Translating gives CASSQGASGANVLTF. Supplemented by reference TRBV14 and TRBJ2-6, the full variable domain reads EAGVTQFPSHSVIEKGQTVTLRCDPISGHDNLYWYRRVMGKEIKFLLHFVKESKQDESGMPNNRFLAERTGGTYSTLKVQPAELEDSGVYFCASSQGASGANVLTFGAGSRLTVL.

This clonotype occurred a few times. CDR3 protein: CASSQDFANTEAFF. In nucleotides, the CDR3 is TGTGCCAGCAGCCAAGATTTCGCGAACACTGAAGCTTTCTTT. J is TRBJ1-1 and V is TRBV4-2, with D unresolved. The V and J ends lost 0 bases and 1 base respectively, with 6 bases between them. Germline V CDR1 and CDR2: LGHNA, YNFKEQ. CDR3 length: 14 amino acids.

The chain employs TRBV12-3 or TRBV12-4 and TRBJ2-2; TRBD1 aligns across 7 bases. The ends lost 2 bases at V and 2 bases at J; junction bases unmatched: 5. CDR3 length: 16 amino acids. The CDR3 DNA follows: TGTGCCAGCAGTTTAACCGGGACAGAAAACACCGGGGAGCTGTTTTTT. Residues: CASSLTGTENTGELFF.